A selection of T cell receptor beta chains follows, all from one sample in a study of blood T cell repertoires in COVID-19. Only in-frame clones appear in the TCRdb table, and some are missing; sequencing was by immunoSEQ multiplex PCR. In the table there are roughly 18,000 clones, 77% of which are singletons. The sequencing sample was made of peripheral blood. Every receptor here comes from a man aged 65 to 79 with COVID-19, enrolled during active disease. Each CDR3 is given with its conserved first and last residue. The order of the fields is CDR3 protein, CDR3 DNA, V gene, clone size, J gene, D gene. D genes are given only for firm matches. Size is stated for part of the rows, as once, few or many counts, or as a class when the clone is expanded.

CASRRFYNEQFF,TGTGCCAGCCGCAGATTCTACAATGAGCAGTTCTTC,TRBV27,medium-sized,TRBJ2-1,-
CASSAGGANQETQYF,TGTGCCAGCAGCGCCGGTGGGGCGAACCAAGAGACCCAGTACTTC,TRBV7-7,-,TRBJ2-5,-
CASSLRPTGSYEQYF,TGTGCCAGCAGCTTACGACCCACAGGGTCCTACGAGCAGTACTTC,TRBV11-2,few,TRBJ2-7,-
CASSQEVWGRGYYGYTF,TGTGCCAGCAGCCAAGAAGTTTGGGGCAGGGGATACTATGGCTACACCTTC,TRBV3-1/TRBV3-2,-,TRBJ1-2,-
CASSIGAGGTDTQYF,TGTGCCAGTAGTATAGGAGCGGGGGGCACAGATACGCAGTATTTT,TRBV19,-,TRBJ2-3,TRBD2
CSASSGHSVDTQYF,TGCAGTGCTAGTTCAGGACACTCCGTGGATACGCAGTATTTT,TRBV20-1,-,TRBJ2-3,-
CARSFPGGQFF,TGTGCCAGAAGCTTTCCGGGGGGGCAGTTCTTC,TRBV5-3,few,TRBJ2-1,TRBD2
CATSRDITVPDTQYF,TGTGCCACCAGCAGAGATATCACTGTGCCAGATACGCAGTATTTT,TRBV15,-,TRBJ2-3,-
CASSSTEDRREQYF,TGTGCCAGCAGTTCCACCGAGGACAGACGCGAGCAGTACTTC,TRBV27,medium-sized,TRBJ2-7,-
CASSYSRTEAFF,TGTGCCAGTAGTTATTCCCGCACTGAAGCTTTCTTT,TRBV19,-,TRBJ1-1,-
CASSQDLGQGALSNSPLHF,TGCGCCAGCAGCCAAGATTTGGGACAGGGGGCCCTCTCTAATTCACCCCTCCACTTT,TRBV4-1,few,TRBJ1-6,TRBD1
CASSFPLTSGGSDDGELFF,TGTGCCAGCAGCTTCCCTCTGACTAGCGGGGGATCCGACGACGGGGAGCTGTTTTTT,TRBV11-2,once,TRBJ2-2,TRBD2
CASSPWQVNTEAFF,TGTGCCAGCTCACCCTGGCAAGTGAACACTGAAGCTTTCTTT,TRBV18,-,TRBJ1-1,-
CASLRQLERDEQYF,TGTGCCAGCCTTCGACAGTTGGAAAGGGACGAGCAGTACTTC,TRBV6-5,-,TRBJ2-7,-
CAIRAGFEQYF,TGTGCCATCAGGGCAGGGTTCGAGCAGTACTTC,TRBV10-3,-,TRBJ2-7,-
CASSLNNPSYNSPLHF,TGCGCCAGCAGCTTGAACAACCCCTCCTATAATTCACCCCTCCACTTT,TRBV5-1,once,TRBJ1-6,-
CATSRDLRGQGDGNYGYTF,TGTGCCACCAGCAGAGATCTGCGGGGACAGGGAGACGGAAACTATGGCTACACCTTC,TRBV15,-,TRBJ1-2,TRBD1
CASSKFSPGQGGNQPQHF,TGTGCCAGTAGTAAATTCTCGCCTGGACAGGGCGGGAATCAGCCCCAGCATTTT,TRBV19,-,TRBJ1-5,TRBD1
CASSPLRGGRDEQFF,TGTGCCAGCAGTCCCCTTCGTGGGGGGAGGGATGAGCAGTTCTTC,TRBV6-2/TRBV6-3,-,TRBJ2-1,TRBD2
CATSDNRGAFTEAFF,TGTGCCACCAGTGATAACCGCGGCGCATTCACTGAAGCTTTCTTT,TRBV24-1,-,TRBJ1-1,-
CASSSTGAFYGYTF,TGTGCCAGCTCATCGACAGGGGCCTTCTATGGCTACACCTTC,TRBV18,-,TRBJ1-2,TRBD1
CASSETAGNEQFF,TGCGCCAGCAGCGAAACCGCGGGGAATGAGCAGTTCTTC,TRBV5-1,-,TRBJ2-1,-
CASRPWTDQNEQFF,TGTGCCAGCAGACCTTGGACAGACCAGAATGAGCAGTTCTTC,TRBV7-9,-,TRBJ2-1,-
CASSDLTSASSYNEQFF,TGCGCCAGCAGTGATTTGACTAGCGCGAGCTCCTACAATGAGCAGTTCTTC,TRBV10-1,-,TRBJ2-1,TRBD2
CASSIQQENTEAFF,TGTGCCAGCTCAATACAACAGGAGAACACTGAAGCTTTCTTT,TRBV18,-,TRBJ1-1,-
CASLKTGVWQPQHF,TGTGCCAGTCTCAAGACAGGGGTTTGGCAGCCCCAGCATTTT,TRBV6-5,-,TRBJ1-5,TRBD1
CASSFMENYGYTF,TGCGCCAGCAGCTTTATGGAGAACTATGGCTACACCTTC,TRBV5-1,medium-sized,TRBJ1-2,-
CASSLAKATDTQYF,TGTGCCAGCAGCTTGGCTAAAGCCACAGATACGCAGTATTTT,TRBV5-4,-,TRBJ2-3,-
CASSSDRGWNTEAFF,TGTGCCAGCAGCTCAGACAGGGGGTGGAACACTGAAGCTTTCTTT,TRBV11-2,-,TRBJ1-1,TRBD1
CASSARTGGNYGYTF,TGTGCCAGCAGCGCACGGACAGGGGGCAACTATGGCTACACCTTC,TRBV7-6,-,TRBJ1-2,TRBD1
CASSSDRAGTDTQYF,TGTGCCAGCAGTTCGGACAGGGCCGGCACAGATACGCAGTATTTT,TRBV7-3,-,TRBJ2-3,TRBD1
CASSPRQGSSAFF,TGCGCCAGCAGCCCCCGACAGGGGTCCTCAGCTTTCTTT,TRBV5-1,-,TRBJ1-1,TRBD1
CASSQGLAGTDTQYF,TGCGCCAGCAGTCAAGGGCTAGCGGGAACAGATACGCAGTATTTT,TRBV23-1,-,TRBJ2-3,TRBD2
CASRTHPGTAASGYTF,TGCGCCAGCAGAACCCACCCCGGGACAGCGGCGAGTGGCTACACCTTC,TRBV10-2,-,TRBJ1-2,TRBD1
CASSSSAGGNTEAFF,TGTGCCAGCAGTTCGTCGGCAGGGGGAAACACTGAAGCTTTCTTT,TRBV28,-,TRBJ1-1,TRBD1
CASRNRGGETQYF,TGTGCCAGTAGGAACAGGGGTGGAGAGACCCAGTACTTC,TRBV19,-,TRBJ2-5,TRBD1